Given below is one TCR beta chain in context. These data originate in a study of blood T cell repertoires in COVID-19. Study-level information: PBMCs, B-cell-depleted T cells, or T cells provided the cDNA or gDNA that made up the material.

Method: immunoSEQ multiplex PCR; TCRdb's copy keeps in-frame clones and lacks some. The table shows approximately 150,000 clones, with less than 90% occurring only once. This CDR3 comprises 14 residues. CDR1 is SGHRS, CDR2 YFSETQ, per germline. V lost 6 bases and J lost 3, with 15 bases in between. This chain links TRBV5-1 with TRBJ1-2; D perhaps matches TRBD1 (5 bases). The sequenced sample was peripheral blood. The source is a woman between 65 and 79 years old with acute or convalescent COVID-19. The CDR3 region has the DNA TGCGCCAGCAAAAAACCCGGGGGTCACTATGGCTACACCTTC. Amino acid sequence: CASKKPGGHYGYTF.